The present entry profiles one T cell receptor (beta chain) with its context. This sample is part of a study of cytomegalovirus exposure and HLA in healthy donors. Germline lookup yields CDR1 SGHNT and CDR2 YYREEE (reference sequence). The J segment lost 9 bases and the V segment lost 4 bases, leaving 16 bases of the junction unmatched. The CDR3 has 17 residues. PCR amplification relied on 60 Vbeta primers (plus 13 Jbeta primers). Profiling relied on immunoSEQ multiplex PCR, and the TCRdb table lists in-frame clones only, not all of them. The profile covers 120,000 or so clones, with 82% appearing a single time and approximately 10% taken by the ten largest.

Sequenced sample: PBMCs. The origin of this receptor is a male donor in good health and CMV-seropositive. The chain uses TRBV5-4 and TRBJ2-1; 10 bases line up with TRBD2. The CDR3 bases are TGTGCCAGCAGCCCACCCGATGCTAGCGGGAGAGGCGCTGAGCAGTTCTTC. Its protein product is CASSPPDASGRGAEQFF.